Presented here are 9 T cell receptor beta chains from one specimen sequenced in a study of T cells in Graves' hyperthyroidism and ophthalmopathy. The investigators amplified TCR beta CDR3 regions from RNA transcripts. The HTBI primer set was used in a first-round RT-PCR of the TCR CDR3. TCRdb ran MiXCR on the multiplex PCR reads and lists one entry per CDR3 protein. The sample includes some 350,000 distinct CDR3 sequences, approximately 20% of them seen just once. Sequencing was carried out using blood. The receptors come from a woman aged 18-30 years with Graves' hyperthyroidism.

In this sample, this clonotype turned up many times. This sequence joins TRBV12-3 or TRBV12-4 and TRBJ1-5; D remains ambiguous. The CDR3 totals 11 residues. Trimming removed 8 bases at V and 7 bases at J, with 9 bases between. The CDR3 is CASGLGQPQHF. CDR3 bases: TGTGCCAGCGGCCTAGGGCAGCCCCAGCATTTT.

This clonotype came up many times. This sequence joins TRBV20-1 and TRBJ2-7; no definite D call. Trimming pared 3 bases from V and 4 bases from J, leaving 16 bases between. The CDR3 loop spans 14 amino acids. CDR1 and CDR2 from the germline V gene are DFQATT and SNEGSKA (reference sequence). For the CDR3, the DNA is TGCAGTGCTAGTGATTTGGCAGCTCCTTACGAGCAGTACTTC. Amino acids: CSASDLAAPYEQYF.

The rearrangement uses TRBV10-3 and TRBJ2-2; 7 nucleotides agree with TRBD1. Germline V gene sequence: CDR1 ENHRY, CDR2 SYGVKD. V gave up 7 bases and J gave up 1 base; unmatched junction bases: 12. CDR3 length equals 17 residues. The CDR3 bases are TGTGCCATCAAGGGGGCACAGGAAACCGGGAACACCGGGGAGCTGTTTTTT. Amino acid sequence: CAIKGAQETGNTGELFF.

The CDR3 DNA is TGTGCCAGCAGCTATCGCGGGACACGATACACTGAAGCTTTCTTT. Encoded protein: CASSYRGTRYTEAFF. The chain uses TRBV3-1 and TRBJ1-1, with TRBD1 as a possible D gene (6 bases). The V gene lost 5 bases and the J gene lost 3 bases, with 16 bases spanning the gap. This CDR3 spans 15 amino acids. Germline-derived CDR1 and CDR2 are LGHDT and YNNKEL (reference sequence).

This clonotype was recorded many times. This chain joins TRBV12-3 or TRBV12-4 and TRBJ2-5, with 7 bases lining up with TRBD1. This CDR3 is built from 13 residues. The trim removed 7 bases at V and 2 bases at J, leaving 4 bases unmatched. CDR3 loop: CASTGTAQETQYF. The CDR3 nucleotides are TGTGCCAGCACCGGGACAGCTCAAGAGACCCAGTACTTC.

Many counts were recorded for this clonotype. The chain has TRBV4-1 and TRBJ1-2; no firm D call. CDR1 MGHRA and CDR2 YSYEKL come from the germline V gene. The V gene lost 3 bases and the J gene lost 8 bases, with 16 bases spanning the gap. The CDR3 spans 14 residues. The CDR3 protein is CASSHRGKKAGYTF. The CDR3 nucleotides are TGCGCCAGCAGCCACCGTGGAAAAAAGGCGGGCTACACCTTC.

V and J are TRBV28 and TRBJ2-7, with D unresolved. V was clipped by 8 bases and J by 2 bases, with 19 bases between them. This CDR3 is built from 15 residues. CDR1 and CDR2 (germline): MDHEN, SYDVKM. CDR3 nucleotides: TGTGCCAGCGCCTTAGACCGCACCTTTCCCTACGAGCAGTACTTC. Protein: CASALDRTFPYEQYF.

For this clonotype: A much larger clone lies a single base off, so this may be a read error. The chain joins TRBV20-1 to TRBJ2-5; tentative D call: TRBD2 (5 bases). CDR3 size: 12 residues. Germline V gene sequence: CDR1 DFQATT, CDR2 SNEGSKA (reference sequence). The CDR3 loop reads CSARDPGETQDF. In DNA, the CDR3 is TGCAGTGCTAGAGACCCTGGGGAGACCCAGGACTTC.

Many counts were recorded for this clonotype. The CDR3 DNA reads TGTGCCAGCAGCAGCCGGGGCAGGGGGAACACTGAAGCTTTCTTT. Translated: CASSSRGRGNTEAFF. This chain joins TRBV7-9 and TRBJ1-1; D might be TRBD1 (6 bases). Germline V CDR1 and CDR2: SEHNR, FQNEAQ (reference sequence). V was pared by 5 bases and J by 1 base, with 14 bases between. The CDR3 totals 15 residues. The whole variable domain, remainder taken from reference TRBV7-9 and TRBJ1-1, is DTGVSQNPRHKITKRGQNVTFRCDPISEHNRLYWYRQTLGQGPEFLTYFQNEAQLEKSRLLSDRFSAERPKGSFSTLEIQRTEQGDSAMYLCASSSRGRGNTEAFFGQGTRLTVV.